Presented here are 20 T cell receptor beta chains from one specimen sequenced in a study of blood T cell repertoires in COVID-19. Sequencing was performed with immunoSEQ multiplex PCR; in TCRdb, only in-frame clones are kept and a portion is missing. This table holds over 150,000 clones, 82% found once. Sequenced input: peripheral blood. These TCRs come from a human donor with acute or convalescent COVID-19. The donor label of this sample is uncertain.

This chain uses TRBV23-1 with TRBJ1-3; weak D call: TRBD1 (6 bases). TRBV23-1 is treated as an ORF (open reading frame) with a function not yet certain. This CDR3 has 17 residues. The ends were cut back, 2 bases at V and 3 bases at J, with 17 bases in the middle. CDR3 nucleotide sequence: TGCGCCAGCAGTCAAGAGTCGCAGGGGCTTCGTGGAAACACCATATATTTT. Its protein is CASSQESQGLRGNTIYF.

The chain employs TRBV3-1 (or the pseudogene TRBV3-2) and TRBJ1-1; possible D gene TRBD1, 6 bases. The V gene's germline CDR1 is LGHDT and CDR2 YNNKEL (reference sequence). This CDR3 has 17 amino acids. V was cut by 5 bases and J by 0 bases, with 19 bases left in between. CDR3 protein: CASSTSWGRLMNTEAFF. CDR3 nucleotides: TGTGCCAGCAGCACCTCCTGGGGGCGTTTAATGAACACTGAAGCTTTCTTT.

The chain joins TRBV20-1 to TRBJ2-7; a possible D gene is TRBD2 (5 bases). CDR1 is DFQATT, CDR2 SNEGSKA, per germline (reference sequence). Trimming pared 3 bases from V and 4 bases from J, leaving 13 bases between. The CDR3 extends over 13 amino acids. The CDR3 DNA follows: TGCAGTGCTAGTGAAGGGCGGGTTTACGAGCAGTACTTC. Its protein is CSASEGRVYEQYF.

The chain recombines TRBV7-2 with TRBJ1-2, with 8 nucleotides matching TRBD1. V lost 4 bases and J lost 3; bases outside the gene matches: 7. The CDR3 is made up of 15 amino acids. Germline lookup yields CDR1 SGHTA and CDR2 FQGNSA. Written as DNA, the CDR3 is TGTGCCAGCAGCTCGACAGGGGTTCGGTACTATGGCTACACCTTC. It is translated as CASSSTGVRYYGYTF.

The chain employs TRBV11-2 and TRBJ1-6; D is ambiguous. The CDR3 totals 12 residues. Per the germline V gene, CDR1 is SGHAT and CDR2 is FQNNGV. V lost 2 bases, J lost 9 bases, and 5 bases lay in between. This CDR3 reads CASSLLSSPLHF. The CDR3 DNA reads as TGTGCCAGCAGCTTACTGAGTTCACCCCTCCACTTT.

The chain is built from TRBV7-2 and TRBJ2-2, with D perhaps TRBD2 (6 bases). V lost 5 bases and J 1 base, leaving 11 bases between the germline ends. This CDR3 comprises 15 residues. Per the germline V gene, CDR1 is SGHTA and CDR2 is FQGNSA. The CDR3 nucleotides are TGTGCCAGCAGCGGGACTCTCCTGAACACCGGGGAGCTGTTTTTT. Residues: CASSGTLLNTGELFF.

The V call is TRBV27, the J call TRBJ2-7; D is undetermined. The length of the CDR3 is 14 residues. Germline CDR1 reads MNHEY; CDR2 reads SMNVEV (reference sequence). The V gene lost 2 bases and the J gene lost 0 bases, with 8 bases spanning the gap. The CDR3 reads CASSLRGYSYEQYF. The CDR3 DNA sequence: TGTGCCAGCAGTTTACGCGGCTACTCCTACGAGCAGTACTTC.

The V gene is TRBV5-1, the J gene TRBJ2-2, with 12 bases matching TRBD2. Germline CDR1 is SGHRS and CDR2 is YFSETQ. Germline trimming cut 3 bases from V and 6 bases from J; bases unmatched to any gene: 9. There are 17 residues in the CDR3. CDR3 nucleotide sequence: TGCGCCAGCAGCTCCTTGCCGACTAGCGGGAGACCCGGGGAGCTGTTTTTT. Translation: CASSSLPTSGRPGELFF.

V usage is TRBV6-1 and J usage is TRBJ1-4, with D unresolved. Trimming took off 3 bases at V and 10 bases at J, with 12 bases between the two ends. CDR3 length: 13 residues. Germline CDR1 is MNHNS and CDR2 is SASEGT. CDR3 amino acids: CASSDRTRGKLFF. The CDR3 nucleotides are TGTGCCAGCAGTGACCGGACCCGGGGAAAACTGTTTTTT.

The rearrangement uses TRBV12-5 and TRBJ2-2; 9 bases map to TRBD1. The CDR3 consists of 15 residues. Trimming took 3 bases from V and 6 from J; bases not matched to a gene: 5. Germline lookup yields CDR1 LGHNT and CDR2 FRNRAP. For the CDR3, the DNA is TGTGCTAGTGGTTTAGGACAGGGGTTCGCCGGGGAGCTGTTTTTT. It is translated as CASGLGQGFAGELFF.

This clone was seen a single time. V is TRBV6-1 and J is TRBJ2-5, with 9 bases matching TRBD2. This CDR3 is 18 amino acids long. V gave up 0 bases and J gave up 0 bases; unmatched junction bases: 8. Germline CDR1 is MNHNS and CDR2 is SASEGT. The CDR3 sequence: CASSEAKVAGGYQETQYF. The CDR3 nucleotides are TGTGCCAGCAGTGAAGCCAAGGTGGCGGGAGGGTACCAAGAGACCCAGTACTTC.

The genes are TRBV11-2 and TRBJ2-2; 10 positions agree with TRBD1. The germline CDR1 and CDR2 sequences are SGHAT and FQNNGV. This CDR3 region has 16 residues. V shed 5 bases, J shed 4 bases, and the junction held 7 bases outside the gene matches. The CDR3 DNA sequence: TGTGCCAGCAGCCTGACAGGGGGCCCTCTCACCGGGGAGCTGTTTTTT. Protein: CASSLTGGPLTGELFF.

The J gene is TRBJ1-6, the V gene TRBV2, with TRBD1 identical over 8 bases. CDR1 and CDR2 (germline): SNHLY, FYNNEI. After removal of 2 bases from V and 9 bases from J, the junction contained 9 bases not matched to a gene. CDR3 length: 16 amino acids. CDR3 DNA sequence: TGTGCCAGCAGTGAATTAGGACAGGGTATACGTTCACCCCTCCACTTT. As protein: CASSELGQGIRSPLHF.

The V and J genes are TRBV7-9 and TRBJ2-5; 11 positions agree with TRBD1. Germline trimming cut 5 bases from V and 4 bases from J; bases unmatched to any gene: 12. The germline V gene has CDR1 SEHNR and CDR2 FQNEAQ (reference sequence). The CDR3 sequence is 17 residues long. As DNA, the CDR3 is TGTGCCAGCAGCCCCCTTTCTCGGACAGGGGGCGTAGAGACCCAGTACTTC. It yields the protein CASSPLSRTGGVETQYF.

In regard to this clone: One junction end disagrees with the germline gene, perhaps due to a read error. The chain couples TRBV12-3 or TRBV12-4 to TRBJ1-3; weak D call: TRBD1 (5 bases). The CDR3 loop spans 12 amino acids. Here the CDR3 DNA reads TGTGCCAGCAGTACCCGGACACTACCGTTCAATTTT. Residues: CASSTRTLPFNF.

This clone was counted only a few times. The identical CDR3 is also encoded by other nucleotide sequences in the sample. The genes are TRBV5-1 and TRBJ1-5, with TRBD1 matching 7 bases. Trimming took 0 bases from V and 4 from J; bases not matched to a gene: 4. The CDR3 is 15 residues long. From germline, CDR1 is SGHRS and CDR2 YFSETQ. In DNA form, the CDR3 reads TGCGCCAGCAGCTTGGAAGGGACAGAGAATCAGCCCCAGCATTTT. Translation gives CASSLEGTENQPQHF. The whole variable domain, filled in from reference TRBV5-1 and TRBJ1-5, reads KAGVTQTPRYLIKTRGQQVTLSCSPISGHRSVSWYQQTPGQGLQFLFEYFSETQRNKGNFPGRFSGRQFSNSRSEMNVSTLELGDSALYLCASSLEGTENQPQHFGDGTRLSIL.

The chain carries TRBV5-1 and TRBJ1-1; 8 bases are shared with TRBD1. This CDR3 region has 15 residues. Germline assignment: CDR1 SGHRS and CDR2 YFSETQ. Unmatched junction bases numbered 10, after V lost 4 bases and J lost 5 bases. The CDR3 is CASSNGQGMGTEAFF. For the CDR3, the DNA is TGCGCCAGCAGCAACGGACAGGGAATGGGTACTGAAGCTTTCTTT.

V gene TRBV9 combines with J gene TRBJ2-2, with a possible D match to TRBD1 (6 bases). CDR1 is SGDLS, CDR2 YYNGEE, per germline. Trimming removed 1 base at V and 6 bases at J, with 7 bases between. The CDR3 totals 13 residues. The CDR3 sequence is CASSVNRAGELFF. CDR3 nucleotides: TGTGCCAGCAGCGTAAACAGGGCCGGGGAGCTGTTTTTT. Combining the CDR3 with reference TRBV9 and TRBJ2-2 gives the whole variable domain DSGVTQTPKHLITATGQRVTLRCSPRSGDLSVYWYQQSLDQGLQFLIQYYNGEERAKGNILERFSAQQFPDLHSELNLSSLELGDSALYFCASSVNRAGELFFGEGSRLTVL.

The chain uses TRBV2 and TRBJ2-7; 7 bases fit TRBD1. In germline, CDR1 is SNHLY, CDR2 FYNNEI. Losses at the gene ends were 10 bases for V and 3 bases for J; bases not matched to a gene: 9. This CDR3 has 13 residues. The CDR3 DNA follows: TGTGCCACCCAGGGGGAGAGAAACTACGAGCAGTACTTC. Translated, it gives CATQGERNYEQYF.

The rearrangement links TRBV19 to TRBJ1-4; 8 bases are shared with TRBD1. There are 15 residues in the CDR3. Looked up from germline, CDR1 is LNHDA and CDR2 is SQIVND (reference sequence). V dropped 5 bases and J dropped 3; count of bases not matched to a gene: 5. CDR3 amino acids: CASSLGQVPNEKLFF. The DNA for the CDR3 is TGTGCCAGTAGTTTGGGACAGGTCCCTAATGAAAAACTGTTTTTT.